This T cell receptor beta chain was found in a study of T cell repertoires in cytomegalovirus infection. The V gene lost 5 bases and the J gene lost 5 bases, with 12 bases spanning the gap. Looked up from germline, CDR1 is MDHEN and CDR2 is SYDVKM. The CDR3 runs 13 residues. TCRdb re-called the reads with MiXCR, one entry per CDR3 protein. The sample consists of about 500,000 distinct CDR3 sequences, 33% of them appearing once. This clonotype has a handful of counts. Its antigen is currently unknown. The specimen was cultured PBMCs, collected from culture after CMV antigen stimulation. This chain links TRBV28 with TRBJ2-5, with D unresolved. The clonotype was recovered from a human donor in good health (CMV status not recorded). Some clones in this sample may be carry-over from other donors' samples. Here the CDR3 reads CASSHRNLETQYF. In nucleotides, the CDR3 is TGTGCCAGCAGTCACCGTAACTTGGAGACCCAGTACTTC. The full variable domain, rest sourced from reference TRBV28 and TRBJ2-5, is DVKVTQSSRYLVKRTGEKVFLECVQDMDHENMFWYRQDPGLGLRLIYFSYDVKMKEKGDIPEGYSVSREKKERFSLILESASTNQTSMYLCASSHRNLETQYFGPGTRLLVL.